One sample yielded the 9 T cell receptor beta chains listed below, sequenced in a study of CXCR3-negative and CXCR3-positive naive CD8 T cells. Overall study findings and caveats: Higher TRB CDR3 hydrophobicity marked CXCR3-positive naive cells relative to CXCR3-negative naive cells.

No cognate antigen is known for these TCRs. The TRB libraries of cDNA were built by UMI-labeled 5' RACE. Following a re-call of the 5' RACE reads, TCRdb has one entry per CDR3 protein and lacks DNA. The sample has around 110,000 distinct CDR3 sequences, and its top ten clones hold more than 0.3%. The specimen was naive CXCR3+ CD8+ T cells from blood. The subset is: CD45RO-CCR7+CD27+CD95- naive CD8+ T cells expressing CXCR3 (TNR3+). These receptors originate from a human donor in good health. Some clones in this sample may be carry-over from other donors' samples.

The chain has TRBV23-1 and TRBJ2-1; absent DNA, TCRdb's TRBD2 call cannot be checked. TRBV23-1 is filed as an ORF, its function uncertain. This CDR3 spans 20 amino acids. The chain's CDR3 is CASRRSRDSLSPQSYHEQFF.

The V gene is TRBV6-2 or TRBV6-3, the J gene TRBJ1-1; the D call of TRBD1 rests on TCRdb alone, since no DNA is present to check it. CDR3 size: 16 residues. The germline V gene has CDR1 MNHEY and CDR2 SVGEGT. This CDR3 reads CASSYTGQSMNTEAFF.

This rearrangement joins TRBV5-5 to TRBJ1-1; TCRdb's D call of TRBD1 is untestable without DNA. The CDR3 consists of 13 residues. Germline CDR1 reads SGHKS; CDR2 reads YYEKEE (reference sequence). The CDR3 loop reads CASSLGVLPEAFF.

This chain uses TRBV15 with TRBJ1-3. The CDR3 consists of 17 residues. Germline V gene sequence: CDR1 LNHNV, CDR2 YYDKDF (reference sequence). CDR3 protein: CATSKGLRDQHGDTIYF.

The CDR3 loop reads CASSLYTSGGPRDEQFF. The V call is TRBV12-3 or TRBV12-4, the J call TRBJ2-1; TCRdb lists TRBD2, though no DNA is available to test this call. The CDR3 length is 17 residues.

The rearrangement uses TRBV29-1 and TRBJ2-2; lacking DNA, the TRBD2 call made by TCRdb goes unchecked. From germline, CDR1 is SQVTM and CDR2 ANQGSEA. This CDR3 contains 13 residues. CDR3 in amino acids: CSVREGDTGELFF.

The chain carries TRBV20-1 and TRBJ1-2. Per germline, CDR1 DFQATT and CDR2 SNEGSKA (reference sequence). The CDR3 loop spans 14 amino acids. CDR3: CSALVRGTNYGYTF.

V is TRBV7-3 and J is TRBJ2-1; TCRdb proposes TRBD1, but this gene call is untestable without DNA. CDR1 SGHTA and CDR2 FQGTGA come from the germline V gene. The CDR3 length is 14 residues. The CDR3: CASSTGQGLSEQFF. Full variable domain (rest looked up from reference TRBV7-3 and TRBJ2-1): GAGVSQTPSNKVTEKGKYVELRCDPISGHTALYWYRQSLGQGPEFLIYFQGTGAADDSGLPNDRFFAVRPEGSVSTLKIQRTERGDSAVYLCASSTGQGLSEQFFGPGTRLTVL.

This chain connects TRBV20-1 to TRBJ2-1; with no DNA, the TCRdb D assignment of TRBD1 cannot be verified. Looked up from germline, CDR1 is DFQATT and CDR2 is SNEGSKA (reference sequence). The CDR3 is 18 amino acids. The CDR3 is CSARDRGTGGPEYNEQFF.